This T cell receptor (beta chain) was captured by sequencing in a study of T-cell memory formation after mild COVID-19. TCRdb reprocessed the 5' RACE reads with MiXCR, giving one entry per CDR3 protein. Of a few hundred thousand distinct CDR3 sequences in the sample, around 25% were seen once. The CDR3 sequence is 13 residues long. V lost 7 bases to trimming and J lost 4 bases; unmatched junction nucleotides: 4. This clonotype occurred a few times. The chain has TRBV12-3 or TRBV12-4 and TRBJ2-5; TRBD2 matches 9 bases. This TCR was sampled from an adult woman who had mild COVID-19 (a few samples of this study predate the infection). Cell type and time point are not known. The material sequenced was PBMCs or a T cell subset sorted from them (not recorded which). CDR3 DNA sequence: TGTGCCAGCATGGGGACTAGCCCAGAGACCCAGTACTTC. Translation: CASMGTSPETQYF.